This TCR beta chain was identified during a study of cytomegalovirus exposure and HLA in healthy donors. Study in general: An early data release held tens of millions of unique TCRs from HLA-typed donors. Assignment to the Caucasian-associated ancestry cluster applied to over 70% of the roughly 410 genotyped donors.

It was with 60 Vbeta and 13 Jbeta primers that the PCR ran. Here immunoSEQ multiplex PCR was the method, and the copy in TCRdb shows in-frame clones only, minus some. This table has 150,000 to 200,000 clones, roughly three quarters appearing once. A remark on this clone: The target antigen is unknown.

Study-wide results and caveats: Reportedly, a later analysis found an Asian-associated ancestry cluster had fewer N-insertions than the roughly 700-donor mean. The classifier was said to identify cytomegalovirus status with high specificity and sensitivity.

This CDR3 comprises 16 residues. J was trimmed by 4 bases and V by 3 bases; bases with no gene match: 4. The germline gives CDR1 SGDLS, CDR2 YYNGEE. This sequence joins TRBV9 and TRBJ2-5, with TRBD2 matching over 15 bases. The sequenced sample was PBMCs. This receptor was obtained from a woman aged 45-65 years in good health and CMV-seronegative. This chain's CDR3 is CASSAPGLAGGETQYF. The CDR3 DNA reads as TGTGCCAGCAGCGCCCCGGGACTAGCGGGAGGAGAGACCCAGTACTTC.